Described below is a single TCR beta chain sequence and its context. The CDR3 extends over 14 amino acids. V dropped 5 bases and J dropped 2; count of bases not matched to a gene: 3. CDR1 and CDR2 (germline): MGHRA, YSYEKL. This entry comes from a study of control samples from healthy donors and cancer patients. Libraries were prepared by immunoSEQ multiplex PCR; TCRdb keeps only in-frame clonotypes and omits some of them. The sample carries about 75,000 clones, around 84% recorded once. The sequenced material came from blood. The source of this sequence is a man in his fifties or sixties in good health. The chain recombines TRBV4-1 with TRBJ2-7; 10 nucleotides line up with TRBD2. CDR3 DNA: TGCGCCAGCAGCTCAGGACTAGCGGCCTACGAGCAGTACTTC. Translated, it gives CASSSGLAAYEQYF.